In this sample, the clone carrying this T cell receptor beta chain turned up a few times. The germline gives CDR1 MNHEY, CDR2 SMNVEV (reference sequence). The CDR3 spans 13 residues. The V end lost 5 bases, the J end lost 5 bases, and 13 bases lay between the germline ends. Thyroid surgery was preceded by no treatment in any patient. This sample is drawn from a study of metastatic and nonmetastatic thyroid tumors. Per the original methods: Researchers built a distant-metastasis classifier for papillary thyroid cancer that drew on CDR3 differences across clinicopathological groups. TCRdb reassembled clones from the PCR reads with MiXCR. These V and J calls derive from TCRdb rather than the authors' analysis. The table shows roughly 6,900 clones, with over 25% occurring only once.

This chain connects TRBV27 to TRBJ2-7; possible D gene TRBD2, 5 bases. The sequencing input was tumor tissue. This clonotype was obtained from a female donor with papillary thyroid cancer or a benign thyroid nodule (not recorded which). Some clones in this sample may be carry-over from other donors' samples. DNA of the CDR3: TGTGCCAGCAGTGGAGGCGACCGGGACGAGCAGTACTTC. This encodes CASSGGDRDEQYF.